This TCR beta chain was profiled in a study of T cell responses to AZD1222 COVID-19 vaccine (dated by TCRdb to about 2021). Background for the entire study: A total of around 240 trial participants underwent TCR sequencing, of whom 207 received two doses of AZD1222 and about 25 received two doses of the MenACWY control vaccine. Trial participants were enrolled by age into subgroups of 18-55, 56-69 and 70-plus years, and approximately 150, 30 and 60 TCR-sequenced participants, respectively, were included in these subgroups.

Ends trimmed: V by 4 bases, J by 7 bases; bases unmatched to a gene: 10. The CDR3 covers 15 residues, taking in both the cysteine and the phenylalanine. Solely the CDR3 DNA is kept, with 45 bases framed from the first base. The germline V gene sets CDR1 to SGHAT and CDR2 to FQNNGV. Points the paper makes about the study in general: CD4 TCRs associated with the vaccine covered the entire spike protein, and the dominant responses were in regions 160-218 and 743-854. Only six AZD1222 recipients were SARS-CoV-2 seropositive at baseline, limiting conclusions about previously exposed vaccinees. A significant rise in spike-specific TCR breadth and depth was observed after two AZD1222 doses relative to day 0 and relative to MenACWY recipients. No day 14 peak-response samples were available, so repertoires were characterized only after the peak T cell response. In the small 56-69-year group, the increase in depth fell short of significance, most likely because of low power. Reportedly, almost half of the unique spike-specific TCRs recognized epitopes lying outside the regions that are mutated in the B.1.351 and B.1.1.7 variants. Participants were mostly white British and included more females than males, and it was suggested by the authors that clonal diversity may have been underestimated.

Taken with the paper, the label for time point translates to: baseline before first vaccination. The treatment or condition label, as the study defines it: meningococcal conjugate vaccine given as trial control. The vaccinee samples were drawn from two UK trials, COV001 and COV002, one of which was a single-blind randomized controlled phase 2/3 trial testing AZD1222 (ChAdOx1 nCoV-19) in healthy adults. For TCRbeta chain sequencing, PBMC samples were collected from trial participants at day 0 and at day 28 after the second dose. Remarks on this clone: The target of this receptor is not known. Per-base qualities were not stored, and no clone one base away is much larger.

The CDR3 regions of human TCRbeta chains were analyzed by immunosequencing. On the authors' methods: TCRs in the repertoires were compared against a reference library of SARS-CoV-2-specific TCRs that had been generated with the MIRA antigen-specificity platform. Breadth was defined as the fraction of unique TCRs that were SARS-CoV-2-associated, and depth was defined as the fraction of total T cells that were SARS-CoV-2-associated. Using the MIRA data, each spike-specific TCR was assigned both to the spike region to which the TCR was reactive and to a CD4 or CD8 class. Log10-transformed breadth and depth values were compared by one-way ANOVA with Sidak's multiple comparisons tests. The immuneACCESS repertoire file appears here via TCRdb, limited to in-frame rearrangements. These files lack a portion of the clones; in checked studies, under half of the deficit traces to unresolved V genes, and the cause of the others is not known. The D gene and trimming were derived from the DNA, and the V and J assignments and clone size from that table. Across this sample there are 120,000 to 150,000 clones, with about 90% seen only once. The ten top clones hold 2.8% of the sample.

The material was peripheral blood, obtained on day 0 of MenACWY control vaccination. This clonotype originated in an adult in good health. The chain joins TRBV11-2 to TRBJ2-5; 9 bases in the middle match TRBD2. The CDR3 has the sequence CASSSTSGPQRTQYF. The DNA sequence is TGTGCCAGCAGCTCGACTAGCGGCCCCCAGAGGACCCAGTACTTC.